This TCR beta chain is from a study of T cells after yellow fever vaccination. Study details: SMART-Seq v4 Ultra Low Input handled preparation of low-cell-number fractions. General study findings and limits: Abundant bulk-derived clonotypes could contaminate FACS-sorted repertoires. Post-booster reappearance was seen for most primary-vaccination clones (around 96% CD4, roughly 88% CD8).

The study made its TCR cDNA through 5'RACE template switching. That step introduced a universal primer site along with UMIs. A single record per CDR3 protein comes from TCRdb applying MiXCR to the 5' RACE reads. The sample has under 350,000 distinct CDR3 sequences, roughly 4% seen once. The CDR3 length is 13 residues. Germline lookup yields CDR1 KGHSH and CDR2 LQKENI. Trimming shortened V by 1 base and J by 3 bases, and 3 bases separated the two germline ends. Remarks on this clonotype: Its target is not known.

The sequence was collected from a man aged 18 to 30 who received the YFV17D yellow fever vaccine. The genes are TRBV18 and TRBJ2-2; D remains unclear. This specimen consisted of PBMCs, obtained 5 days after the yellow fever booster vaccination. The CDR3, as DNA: TGTGCCAGCTCACCACTCGACACCGGGGAGCTGTTTTTT. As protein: CASSPLDTGELFF.